The present entry profiles one TCR beta chain with its context. Its matching antigen is unknown. The germline V gene encodes CDR1 SEHNR and CDR2 FQNEAQ (reference sequence). Unmatched junction bases numbered 8, after V lost 7 bases and J lost 0 bases. The CDR3 sequence is 16 residues long. This specimen belongs to a study of CD8 T cells in Susac syndrome. Background on the study: Sequenced Susac syndrome patients included more than five with clinically active disease and eight in remission. Findings of the study overall: The CD4+ T cell repertoires that were profiled in Susac syndrome showed no clonal expansion.

Negative isolation yielded the CD8+ and CD4+ T cells, while FACS enriched the TEMRA cells. Reverse transcription of roughly 0.5 to 1 ug RNA used random hexamers. The amplification used immunoSEQ multiplex PCR on TCR beta CDR3; it spanned 54 Vbeta and 13 Jbeta. TCRdb analysed the immunoSEQ multiplex PCR reads with MiXCR anew, one entry per CDR3 protein. Here the sample spans 180,000 or so distinct CDR3 sequences, roughly 94% being singletons. Sequenced input: CD4+ T cells from PBMCs. The chain recombines TRBV7-9 with TRBJ2-2; 7 bases line up with TRBD2. This receptor was taken from a human donor with Susac syndrome. In DNA form, the CDR3 reads TGTGCCAGCATCCTGCAAAGCGGGACGAACACCGGGGAGCTGTTTTTT. This sequence encodes CASILQSGTNTGELFF.